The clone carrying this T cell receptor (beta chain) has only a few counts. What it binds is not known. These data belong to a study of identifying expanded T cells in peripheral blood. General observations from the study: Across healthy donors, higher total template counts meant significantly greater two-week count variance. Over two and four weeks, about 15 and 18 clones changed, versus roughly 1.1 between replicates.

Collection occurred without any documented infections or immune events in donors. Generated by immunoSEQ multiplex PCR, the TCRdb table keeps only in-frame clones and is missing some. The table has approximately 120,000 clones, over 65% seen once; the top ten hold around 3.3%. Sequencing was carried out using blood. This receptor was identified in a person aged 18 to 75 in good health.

The CDR3 sequence: CASSAGVPGNTIYF. DNA of the CDR3: TGCGCCAGCAGCGCAGGGGTACCTGGAAACACCATATATTTT. The chain recombines TRBV5-1 with TRBJ1-3, with TRBD1 as a possible D gene (6 bases). CDR1 SGHRS and CDR2 YFSETQ come from the germline V gene. V gave up 4 bases and J gave up 2 bases, with 10 bases separating them. The CDR3 has 14 amino acids.